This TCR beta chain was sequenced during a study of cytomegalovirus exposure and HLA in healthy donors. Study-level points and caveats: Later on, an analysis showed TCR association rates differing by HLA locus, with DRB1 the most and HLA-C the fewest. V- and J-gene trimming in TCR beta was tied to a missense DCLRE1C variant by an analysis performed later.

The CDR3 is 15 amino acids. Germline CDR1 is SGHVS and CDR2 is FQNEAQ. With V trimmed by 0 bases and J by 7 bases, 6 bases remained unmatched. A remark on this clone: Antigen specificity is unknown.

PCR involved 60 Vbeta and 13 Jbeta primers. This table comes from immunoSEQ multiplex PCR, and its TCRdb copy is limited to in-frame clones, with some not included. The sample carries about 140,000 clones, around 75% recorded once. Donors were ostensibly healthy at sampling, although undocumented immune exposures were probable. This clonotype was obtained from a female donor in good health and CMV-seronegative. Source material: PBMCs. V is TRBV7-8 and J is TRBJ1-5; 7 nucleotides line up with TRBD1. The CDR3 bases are TGTGCCAGCAGCTTAGCCTGGACAGGAGGCCAGCCCCAGCATTTT. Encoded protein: CASSLAWTGGQPQHF.